A selection of T cell receptor beta chains follows, all from one sample in a study of shared clonotypes between healthy human individuals. Clones were sequenced by immunoSEQ multiplex PCR, and TCRdb holds only the in-frame ones, with some missing. The data show roughly 2.2 million clones, around 93% seen once. The source material was naive CD4+ T cells from PBMCs. All receptors derive from a man aged 18 to 30 in good health. Some clones in this sample may be carry-over from other donors' samples. The CDR3 runs from the conserved cysteine through the conserved F or W. D genes are given only for firm matches. Only some rows state a clone size, as once, few, many or a class for expanded clones.

clone_size	d_call	v_call	j_call	cdr3_nt	cdr3_aa
-	TRBD2	TRBV2	TRBJ2-7	TGTGCCTCCCTGCGGCAGCGGGGCTCCTACGAGCAGTACTTC	CASLRQRGSYEQYF
-	-	TRBV5-1	TRBJ1-5	TGCGCCAGCAGCTTGTCAGGCCTCAATCAGCCCCAGCATTTT	CASSLSGLNQPQHF
-	-	TRBV28	TRBJ1-2	TGTGCCCTAGGCTCCGGGGACTATGGCTACACCTTC	CALGSGDYGYTF
-	TRBD2	TRBV28	TRBJ2-7	TGTGCCAGCAGTTTTCGGAGCTACGGGGGGGAGCAGTACTTC	CASSFRSYGGEQYF
once	-	TRBV27	TRBJ2-3	TGTGCCAGCTGGAGAAGCGGACCAATCACAGATACGCAGTATTTT	CASWRSGPITDTQYF
-	TRBD2	TRBV28	TRBJ2-1	TGTGCCAGCATAGGGCTAGCGGGCTACAATGAGCAGTTCTTC	CASIGLAGYNEQFF
-	-	TRBV7-6	TRBJ1-5	TGTGCCAGCAGCTTCTCCAACGGGCAGCCCCAGCATTTT	CASSFSNGQPQHF
-	-	TRBV19	TRBJ2-7	TGTGCCAGTAGTATAACAGGTCTCTACGAGCAGTACTTC	CASSITGLYEQYF
-	-	TRBV7-6	TRBJ1-1	TGTGCCAGCAGCTTATCAGGGGAGAACACTGAAGCTTTCTTT	CASSLSGENTEAFF
-	TRBD2	TRBV5-1	TRBJ2-5	TGCGCCAGCAGCTTGGCGGCTAGCGGCCAAGAGACCCAGTACTTC	CASSLAASGQETQYF
-	-	TRBV28	TRBJ1-1	TGTGCCAGCAGTTTATCTGGCCCAGTCGCTTTCTTT	CASSLSGPVAFF
-	-	TRBV15	TRBJ1-2	TGTGCCACCAGCAGAGACGGGGGAACCTATGGCAACACCTTC	CATSRDGGTYGNTF
-	-	TRBV19	TRBJ2-7	TGTGCCACCCGGACCGGGGGAGGAACCTACGAGCAGTACTTC	CATRTGGGTYEQYF
-	-	TRBV9	TRBJ1-3	TGTGCCAGCAGCGTAGAGCACGGACCCTCTGGAAACACCATATATTTT	CASSVEHGPSGNTIYF
-	-	TRBV5-5	TRBJ1-1	TGTGCCAGCAGCCCCTCCGGGACGTCTAACACTGAAGCTTTCTTT	CASSPSGTSNTEAFF
-	-	TRBV5-1	TRBJ2-1	TGCGCCAGCAGCTTGGAGGCGGTGGGGGGCAATGAGCAGTTCTTC	CASSLEAVGGNEQFF
-	-	TRBV18	TRBJ2-3	TGTGCCAGCTCACCAGGGCAGGGCAACACAGATACGCAGTATTTT	CASSPGQGNTDTQYF
-	TRBD1	TRBV18	TRBJ1-5	TGTGCCAGCTCACCCGGGCAGGGGGGCCAGCCCCAGCATTTT	CASSPGQGGQPQHF
once	-	TRBV11-1	TRBJ1-1	TGTGCCAGCAGCCAATGGCAGGGGAACACTGAAGCTTTCTTT	CASSQWQGNTEAFF
-	-	TRBV29-1	TRBJ2-5	TGCAGCGTTGTGGACCCGGCCAGGATGGCCCAGTACTTC	CSVVDPARMAQYF
-	-	TRBV5-1	TRBJ1-1	TGCGCCAGCAGCTTTTCCAAGAACACTGAAGCTTTCTTT	CASSFSKNTEAFF
-	-	TRBV11-3	TRBJ1-1	TGTGCCAGCAGCTTAGAAGGGGAGGCTTTCTTT	CASSLEGEAFF
-	-	TRBV7-2	TRBJ2-7	TGTGCCAGCAGCTTAGCTAGCGTGGCCTACGAGCAGTACTTC	CASSLASVAYEQYF
-	TRBD1	TRBV7-9	TRBJ2-5	TGTGCCAGCAGCGGGGCCCGGGACAGACAAGAGACCCAGTACTTC	CASSGARDRQETQYF
-	-	TRBV5-1	TRBJ1-4	TGCGCCAGCAGCTTGGACGGAGATAATGAAAAACTGTTTTTT	CASSLDGDNEKLFF
-	-	TRBV6-5	TRBJ2-7	TGTGCCAGCAGTTACGATCAGACCTACGAGCAGTACTTC	CASSYDQTYEQYF
-	-	TRBV6-1	TRBJ1-1	TGTGCCAGCAGTGAACGGCGGGGGATGGGGACTGAAGCTTTCTTT	CASSERRGMGTEAFF
-	TRBD2	TRBV28	TRBJ2-1	TGTGCCAGCAGTTTTAGGCGGGAGGGCCTATGGATCCGTGGCTCCTACAATGAGCAGTTCTTC	CASSFRREGLWIRGSYNEQFF
-	-	TRBV4-2	TRBJ2-7	TGTGCCAGCAGCCCCCTACTTCACACCGGACTTTACGAGCAGTACTTC	CASSPLLHTGLYEQYF
-	-	TRBV6-5	TRBJ1-2	TGTGCCAGCAGTACCGGGGCTGGTAACTATGGCTACACCTTC	CASSTGAGNYGYTF
-	-	TRBV10-3	TRBJ2-1	TGTGCCATCGGATTACAAGGCGGTTGGGGCGGTGAGCAGTTCTTC	CAIGLQGGWGGEQFF
-	TRBD1	TRBV28	TRBJ2-1	TGTGCCAGCCGACAGGGGGGCGGGTTCTCCTACAATGAGCAGTTCTTC	CASRQGGGFSYNEQFF
-	-	TRBV4-1	TRBJ1-5	TGCGCCAGCAGCCCCCGTGGGGATCGGAGCAATCAGCCCCAGCATTTT	CASSPRGDRSNQPQHF
-	-	TRBV6-5	TRBJ1-2	TGTGCCAGCAGCCTACCGGGACTCGGCGTTTCTGGCTACACCTTC	CASSLPGLGVSGYTF
-	-	TRBV27	TRBJ1-2	TGTGCCAGCAGTTTTGAAGGGTTCTCTAACTATGGCTACACCTTC	CASSFEGFSNYGYTF
-	-	TRBV19	TRBJ1-1	TGTGCCAGTAGAGATAGGGGGGGTCTGAGCACTGAAGCTTTCTTT	CASRDRGGLSTEAFF
-	-	TRBV29-1	TRBJ2-5	TGCAGCGTTTCCGGGGACCAAGAGACCCAGTACTTC	CSVSGDQETQYF
-	TRBD2	TRBV5-6	TRBJ2-3	TGTGCCAGCAGCTTGAGGCTAGCGGACACAGATACGCAGTATTTT	CASSLRLADTDTQYF
-	TRBD1	TRBV28	TRBJ2-5	TGTGCCAGCAGTTTCTGGACAGGCAAGGAGGAGACCCAGTACTTC	CASSFWTGKEETQYF
-	-	TRBV27	TRBJ1-2	TGTGCCAGCAGTCGGGAAATGGACACCCCTCTTGGCTACACCTTC	CASSREMDTPLGYTF
-	TRBD1	TRBV29-1	TRBJ1-3	TGCAGCGTTGAGGGGAGGGGGCTCAACACCATATATTTT	CSVEGRGLNTIYF
-	-	TRBV5-5	TRBJ1-5	TGTGCCAGCAGCTTGGAAGGCGGGGCTAATCAGCCCCAGCATTTT	CASSLEGGANQPQHF
-	-	TRBV28	TRBJ2-1	TGTGCCAGCAGTTTAGGGGGGCACAATGAGCAGTTCTTC	CASSLGGHNEQFF
-	-	TRBV28	TRBJ2-5	TGTGCCAGCAGTTTAATAAGAGAGACCCAGTACTTC	CASSLIRETQYF
-	TRBD2	TRBV29-1	TRBJ2-5	TGCAGCGCACGACTAGCGGGAGTTGGGGAGACCCAGTACTTC	CSARLAGVGETQYF
-	-	TRBV5-1	TRBJ1-1	TGCGCCAGCAGCTTGTTTGATCCCCTAGGGACTGAAGCTTTCTTT	CASSLFDPLGTEAFF
once	-	TRBV27	TRBJ2-7	TGTGCCAGCAGTTTATCCCCGGGGGCCCCCTACGAGCAGTACTTC	CASSLSPGAPYEQYF
once	-	TRBV9	TRBJ1-5	TGTGCCAGCAGCGCGGGGATCGCTCAGCCCCAGCATTTT	CASSAGIAQPQHF
-	-	TRBV7-2	TRBJ2-3	TGTGCCAGCAGCTTAGACCGGGCATCAGATACGCAGTATTTT	CASSLDRASDTQYF
-	-	TRBV28	TRBJ2-7	TGTGCCAGCATCGCCCCTAGCACCTACGAGCAGTACTTC	CASIAPSTYEQYF
-	-	TRBV2	TRBJ2-7	TGTGCCAGCAGTGCGGACAGTAAAGCCTACGAGCAGTACTTC	CASSADSKAYEQYF
-	-	TRBV28	TRBJ1-6	TGTGCCAGCTTTACCGGGACGGTGAATTCACCCCTCCACTTT	CASFTGTVNSPLHF
once	TRBD2	TRBV6-1	TRBJ2-3	TGTGCCAGCAGTGGAAGACTAGCGGGGCTAACAGATACGCAGTATTTT	CASSGRLAGLTDTQYF
-	-	TRBV7-8	TRBJ2-5	TGTGCCAGCAGCTTAGCGAGTGCGGGATGGCAGGAGACCCAGTACTTC	CASSLASAGWQETQYF
-	-	TRBV18	TRBJ1-1	TGTGCCAGCTCACCTGCGGGGGGCAGTGAAGCTTTCTTT	CASSPAGGSEAFF
-	-	TRBV7-6	TRBJ2-1	TGTGCCAGCAGCTCGAGGTTAGGGCGCTCCTACAATGAGCAGTTCTTC	CASSSRLGRSYNEQFF
once	TRBD1	TRBV19	TRBJ1-4	TGTGCCAGTAGCCGGGGGACAGGGGATGAAAAACTGTTTTTT	CASSRGTGDEKLFF
-	TRBD1	TRBV2	TRBJ2-7	TGTGCCAGCTCCCGATCAGGGACAGCCAAGGAGCAGTACTTC	CASSRSGTAKEQYF
-	-	TRBV10-3	TRBJ1-1	TGTGCCATCAGTGAATCCGGGACACTCAACACTGAAGCTTTCTTT	CAISESGTLNTEAFF